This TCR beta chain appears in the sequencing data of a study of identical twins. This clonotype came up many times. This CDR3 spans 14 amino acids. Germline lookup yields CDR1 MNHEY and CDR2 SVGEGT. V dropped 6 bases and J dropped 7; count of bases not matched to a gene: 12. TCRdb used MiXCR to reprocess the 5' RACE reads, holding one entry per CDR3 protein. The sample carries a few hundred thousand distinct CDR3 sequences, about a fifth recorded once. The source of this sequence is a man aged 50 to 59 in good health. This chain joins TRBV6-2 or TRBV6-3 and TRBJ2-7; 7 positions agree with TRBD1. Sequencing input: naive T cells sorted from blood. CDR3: CASRTGTAVGEQYF. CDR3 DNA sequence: TGTGCCAGCAGAACCGGGACAGCTGTAGGAGAGCAGTACTTC.